Listed below are T cell receptor beta chains from one sample, sequenced in a study of T cells after posttransplantation cyclophosphamide. Data came from immunoSEQ multiplex PCR; TCRdb stores just in-frame clones and leaves some out. Observed in the sample are 45,000 to 55,000 clones, none of them singletons. Sequencing input: PBMCs. The receptors were sampled from a man in his forties in good health, CMV-negative, and a related stem cell transplant donor. Each CDR3 is given with its conserved first and last residue. The D gene is left open where the match is weak. Size tells how often a clone was seen, or its class if it is expanded.

CDR3 DNA | CDR3 protein | D gene | clone size | J gene | V gene
TGTGCCAGCAAACATCCAGGGGTTGACGGGGAGCTGTTTTTT | CASKHPGVDGELFF | . | many | TRBJ2-2 | TRBV6-5
TGTGCCAGCACCATTTCGGGCGAGCAGTACTTC | CASTISGEQYF | . | many | TRBJ2-7 | TRBV11-2
TGTGCCAGCAGTCTCTCGGGGGACGTTACCGGGGAGCTGTTTTTT | CASSLSGDVTGELFF | . | many | TRBJ2-2 | TRBV27
TGTGCCAGCAGTGACCGGACAGGGGGCTTTAATCAGCCCCAGCATTTT | CASSDRTGGFNQPQHF | TRBD1 | many | TRBJ1-5 | TRBV25-1
TGTGCCAGCAGCTTTAGCGGGAGGAAAGCAGATACGCAGTATTTT | CASSFSGRKADTQYF | TRBD2 | many | TRBJ2-3 | TRBV7-8
TGTGCCACCGCAAAGGTGGACAGGGGAGAAAAACTGTTTTTT | CATAKVDRGEKLFF | TRBD1 | many | TRBJ1-4 | TRBV2
TGTGCCAGCACCCCCATATACGGACTAGCGGACAAAAACATTCAGTACTTC | CASTPIYGLADKNIQYF | TRBD2 | many | TRBJ2-4 | TRBV11-2
TGTGCCAGCAGTTACTCGGCAGGGGGCAATCAGCCCCAGCATTTT | CASSYSAGGNQPQHF | . | many | TRBJ1-5 | TRBV6-6
TGCGCCAGCAGCCCTACAGCTAACTATGGCTACACCTTC | CASSPTANYGYTF | . | many | TRBJ1-2 | TRBV5-1
TGCAGCGTCAGACTAGCGGGTCTGACAGATACGCAGTATTTT | CSVRLAGLTDTQYF | TRBD2 | many | TRBJ2-3 | TRBV29-1
TGTGCCAGCAGCTGGCGAGGGCAGGATATCTATGGCTACACCTTC | CASSWRGQDIYGYTF | . | many | TRBJ1-2 | TRBV7-2
TGTGCCAGCAGCTTAGACGGTGCTTCCAATGAGCAGTTCTTC | CASSLDGASNEQFF | . | many | TRBJ2-1 | TRBV7-2
TGCGCCAGCAGCTTGGCCTCGGGGGGCGTACGGGGAGGGGCTTTCTTT | CASSLASGGVRGGAFF | . | many | TRBJ1-1 | TRBV5-1
TGTGCCAGCACCAGGCCCGGGACTCAGCGGGACTACAATGAGCAGTTCTTC | CASTRPGTQRDYNEQFF | TRBD2 | many | TRBJ2-1 | TRBV5-6
TGCGCCAGCAGTCATTCCCCCCTGGTGGAGTTTCTCCACGAGCAGTACTTC | CASSHSPLVEFLHEQYF | . | few | TRBJ2-7 | TRBV23-1
TGCGCCAGCAGCGACCCTAGCGGGAGCTCGGAGACCCAGTACTTC | CASSDPSGSSETQYF | TRBD2 | many | TRBJ2-5 | TRBV5-1
TGTGCCAGCAGTTCCGGGGCCAAAAACATTCAGTACTTC | CASSSGAKNIQYF | . | few | TRBJ2-4 | TRBV28
TGTGCCAGCAGTTCGATAGACAGGGTAGGAGGAGGGACCCAGTACTTC | CASSSIDRVGGGTQYF | TRBD1 | many | TRBJ2-5 | TRBV2
TGTGCCAGCAATGGACAGGGGGCAAGTTATGGCTACACCTTC | CASNGQGASYGYTF | TRBD1 | many | TRBJ1-2 | TRBV28
TGTGCCAGCAGCTTACCCGGACTCTTATACAATGAGCAGTTCTTC | CASSLPGLLYNEQFF | . | many | TRBJ2-1 | TRBV7-9
TGTGCCAGCAGTTTCCCGCCTAGCGGTAGCACAGATACGCAGTATTTT | CASSFPPSGSTDTQYF | TRBD2 | many | TRBJ2-3 | TRBV28
TGTGCCAGCAGTCCAGTCACTAGGACAGATACGCAGTATTTT | CASSPVTRTDTQYF | . | many | TRBJ2-3 | TRBV27
TGTGCCAGTAGTAACACAGGGGGCGCGTACGAGCAGTACTTC | CASSNTGGAYEQYF | TRBD1 | many | TRBJ2-7 | TRBV19
TGTGCCAGTAGTGTGCAGGGTTGGGGCGGGGAGCTGTTTTTT | CASSVQGWGGELFF | . | many | TRBJ2-2 | TRBV19
TGCGCCAGCAGCTTCTCGGAGACCCAGTACTTC | CASSFSETQYF | . | many | TRBJ2-5 | TRBV5-1
TGTGCCAGCAGCCCCCAGAGGGTCCTGGGCAATGAGCAGTTCTTC | CASSPQRVLGNEQFF | . | many | TRBJ2-1 | TRBV27
TGCGCCAGCAGTGACGAGGTTGCTCGCAATGAGCAGTTCTTC | CASSDEVARNEQFF | . | many | TRBJ2-1 | TRBV10-1
TGTGCCAGTAGTCCCACTAGTGCCCGAGGGAACAATGAGCAGTTCTTC | CASSPTSARGNNEQFF | . | many | TRBJ2-1 | TRBV19
TGTGCCAGCGGCAGGGGAGCGCAGGAGCAGTTCTTC | CASGRGAQEQFF | . | many | TRBJ2-1 | TRBV2
TGTGCCAGCAGTAATTCAGGGCTAACCTCAGATACGCAGTATTTT | CASSNSGLTSDTQYF | . | many | TRBJ2-3 | TRBV27
TGTGCCAGCACCCGGGGGGCTAGCGGGAGTGGCGAGCAGTACTTC | CASTRGASGSGEQYF | TRBD2 | many | TRBJ2-7 | TRBV27
TGCAGCGTTGTGGCAGGGGGCTCCCCTGAAGCTTTCTTT | CSVVAGGSPEAFF | TRBD1 | many | TRBJ1-1 | TRBV29-1
TGTGCCAGCAGTGGATGGACTAGCGGGAGGGAAGATACGCAGTATTTT | CASSGWTSGREDTQYF | TRBD2 | many | TRBJ2-3 | TRBV6-1
TGTGCCACCCTTATTCCGGGGGCAGATACGCAGTATTTT | CATLIPGADTQYF | . | many | TRBJ2-3 | TRBV28
TGTGCCACGCAGAGCAGAGGACAGGGAGGGCCCCCCTGGGAGTACTTC | CATQSRGQGGPPWEYF | . | many | TRBJ2-7 | TRBV10-3
TGTGCCAGTAGTATTACCCCAGGGCACACTGAAGCTTTCTTT | CASSITPGHTEAFF | . | many | TRBJ1-1 | TRBV19